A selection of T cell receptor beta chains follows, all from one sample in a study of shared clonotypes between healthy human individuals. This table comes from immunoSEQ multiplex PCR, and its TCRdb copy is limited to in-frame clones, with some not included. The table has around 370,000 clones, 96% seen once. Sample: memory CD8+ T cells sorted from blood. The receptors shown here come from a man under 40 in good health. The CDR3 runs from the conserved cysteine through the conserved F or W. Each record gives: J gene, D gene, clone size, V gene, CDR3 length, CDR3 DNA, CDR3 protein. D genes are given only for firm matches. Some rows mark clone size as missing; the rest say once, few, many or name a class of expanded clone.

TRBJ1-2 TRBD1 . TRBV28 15 TGTGCCAGCAGGGGGACAGGGGGGCTAAACTATGGCTACACCTTC CASRGTGGLNYGYTF
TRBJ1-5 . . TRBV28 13 TGTGCCAGCAGTTTAACATGGTTAAAGCCCCAGCATTTT CASSLTWLKPQHF
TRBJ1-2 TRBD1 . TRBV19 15 TGTGCCAGTAGTACTCAGGGGGCGCAGGGGTCTGGCTACACCTTC CASSTQGAQGSGYTF
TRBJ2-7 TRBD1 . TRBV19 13 TGTGCCAGTAGTAGACAGGGGCCCTACGAGCAGTACTTC CASSRQGPYEQYF
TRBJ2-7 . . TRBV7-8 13 TGTGCCAGCAGCTTTAGGGGATCAGGCGAGCAGTACTTC CASSFRGSGEQYF
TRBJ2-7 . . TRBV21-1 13 TGTGCCAGCAGCAAAAGAACCCACTACGAGCAGTACTTC CASSKRTHYEQYF
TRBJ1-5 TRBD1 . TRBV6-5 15 TGTGCCAGCACCTCGGACAGGGGCCTTTATCAGCCCCAGCATTTT CASTSDRGLYQPQHF
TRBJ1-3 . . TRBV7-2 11 TGTGCCAGCAGCCAAGGAAACACCATATATTTT CASSQGNTIYF
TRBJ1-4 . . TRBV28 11 TGTGCCAGCAGAACAAATGAAAAACTGTTTTTT CASRTNEKLFF
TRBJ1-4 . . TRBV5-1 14 TGCGCCAGCAGCTTGGGACAAAATAATGAAAAACTGTTTTTT CASSLGQNNEKLFF
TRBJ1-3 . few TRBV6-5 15 TGTGCCAGCAGTTACGACGGGAGCTCTGGAAACACCATATATTTT CASSYDGSSGNTIYF
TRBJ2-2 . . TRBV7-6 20 TGTGCCAGCAGCTCCCAGAAATCCACAGGGTCACCGACGAACACCGGGGAGCTGTTTTTT CASSSQKSTGSPTNTGELFF
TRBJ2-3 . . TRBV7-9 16 TGTGCCAGCAGCTTAGCTAGGACCGGCTTGGGAGATACGCAGTATTTT CASSLARTGLGDTQYF
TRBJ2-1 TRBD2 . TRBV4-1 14 TGCGCCAGCAGCCAAGTAGCGGGAGACAATGAGCAGTTCTTC CASSQVAGDNEQFF
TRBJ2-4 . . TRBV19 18 TGTGCCAGTAGTATCAGGGGCGATCTAAACCAAGCCAAAAACATTCAGTACTTC CASSIRGDLNQAKNIQYF
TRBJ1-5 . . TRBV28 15 TGTGCCAGCAGGGGGGCAGGTTCCGGGATTCAGCCCCAGCATTTT CASRGAGSGIQPQHF
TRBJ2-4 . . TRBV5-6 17 TGTGCCAGCAGCTTGGTTGGACTGGGAAGAACCAAAAACATTCAGTACTTC CASSLVGLGRTKNIQYF
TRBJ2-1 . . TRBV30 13 TGTGCCTGGGGGTTGGACAGCTACAATGAGCAGTTCTTC CAWGLDSYNEQFF
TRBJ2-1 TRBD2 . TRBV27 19 TGTGCCAGCAGCCTAAGGGACTATGTATCCAGTCCCAAAGACAATGAGCAGTTCTTC CASSLRDYVSSPKDNEQFF
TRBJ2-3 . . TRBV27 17 TGTGCCAGCAGTTCGGAACATACTAGACTCCCCGCGGGGACGCAGTATTTT CASSSEHTRLPAGTQYF
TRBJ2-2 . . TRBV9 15 TGTGCCAGCAGCGTGGCAGCTTCGAACACCGGGGAGCTGTTTTTT CASSVAASNTGELFF
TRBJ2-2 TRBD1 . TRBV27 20 TGTGCCAGCAGACATTATACGCTTAATGGAGACAGGGGGCGGACCGGGGAGCTGTTTTTT CASRHYTLNGDRGRTGELFF
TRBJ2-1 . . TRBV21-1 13 TGTGCCACCCGTGGACTAGCGGAGAATGAGCAGTTCTTC CATRGLAENEQFF
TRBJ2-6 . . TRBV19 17 TGTGCCAGTAGTCCCGACCGCGATAGCTCTGGGGCCAACGTCCTGACTTTC CASSPDRDSSGANVLTF
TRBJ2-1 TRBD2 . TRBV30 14 TGTGCCTGGAGTGGCGGGGGCTCCTACAATGAGCAGTTCTTC CAWSGGGSYNEQFF
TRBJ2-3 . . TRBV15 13 TGTGCCACCAGCAGAGAGAAAGCAGATACGCAGTATTTT CATSREKADTQYF
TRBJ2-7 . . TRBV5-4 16 TGTGCCAGCAGCTTGGTGTTGGGCAGCCTACACTACGAGCAGTACTTC CASSLVLGSLHYEQYF